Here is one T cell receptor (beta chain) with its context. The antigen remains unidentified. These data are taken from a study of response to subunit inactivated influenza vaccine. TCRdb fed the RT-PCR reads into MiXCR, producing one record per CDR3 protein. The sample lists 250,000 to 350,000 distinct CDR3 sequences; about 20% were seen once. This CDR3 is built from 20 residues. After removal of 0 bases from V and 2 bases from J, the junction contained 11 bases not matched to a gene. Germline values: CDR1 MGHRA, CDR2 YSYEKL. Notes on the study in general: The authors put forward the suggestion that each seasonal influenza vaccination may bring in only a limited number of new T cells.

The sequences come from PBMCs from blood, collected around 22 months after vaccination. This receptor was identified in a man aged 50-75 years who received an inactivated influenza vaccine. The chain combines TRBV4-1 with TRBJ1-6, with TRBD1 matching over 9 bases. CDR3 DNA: TGCGCCAGCAGCCAAGAGTGGGGAGGACAGGGGAGGGCCTATAATTCACCCCTCCACTTT. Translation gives CASSQEWGGQGRAYNSPLHF.